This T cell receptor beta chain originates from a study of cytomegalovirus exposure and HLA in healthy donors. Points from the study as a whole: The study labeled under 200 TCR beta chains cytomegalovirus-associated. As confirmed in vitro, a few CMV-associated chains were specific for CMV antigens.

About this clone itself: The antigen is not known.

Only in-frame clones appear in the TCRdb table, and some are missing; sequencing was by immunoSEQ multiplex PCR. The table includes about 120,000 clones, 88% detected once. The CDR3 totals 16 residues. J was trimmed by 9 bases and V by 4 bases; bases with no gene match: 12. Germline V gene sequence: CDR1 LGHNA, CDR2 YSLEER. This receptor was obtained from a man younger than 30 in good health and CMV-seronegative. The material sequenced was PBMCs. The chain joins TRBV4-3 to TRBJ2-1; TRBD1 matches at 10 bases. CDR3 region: CASSPGQGESLGEQFF. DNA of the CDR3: TGCGCCAGCAGCCCCGGACAGGGGGAGTCCCTGGGTGAGCAGTTCTTC.